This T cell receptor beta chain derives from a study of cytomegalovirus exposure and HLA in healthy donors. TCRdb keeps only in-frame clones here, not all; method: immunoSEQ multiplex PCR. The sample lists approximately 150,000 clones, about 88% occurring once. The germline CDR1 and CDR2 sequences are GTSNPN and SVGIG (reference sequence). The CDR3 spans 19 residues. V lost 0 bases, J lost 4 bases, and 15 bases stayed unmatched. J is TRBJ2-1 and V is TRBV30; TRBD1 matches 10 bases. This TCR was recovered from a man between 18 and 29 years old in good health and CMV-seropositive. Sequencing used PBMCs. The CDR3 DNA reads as TGTGCCTGGAGTGTAGGGACAGGGGTTCGCGGGGGTCTATACAATGAGCAGTTCTTC. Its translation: CAWSVGTGVRGGLYNEQFF.